The T cell receptor beta chain described here comes from a study of Graves' ophthalmopathy and Graves' hyperthyroidism. Germline values: CDR1 DFQATT, CDR2 SNEGSKA (reference sequence). V was trimmed by 3 bases and J by 7 bases, leaving 21 bases between them. The CDR3 sequence is 15 residues long. This clonotype was found many times. RNA transcripts were the template, and TCR beta CDR3 regions were amplified from them. In the first round, RT-PCR was carried out with HTBI primers, and a multiplex PCR formed the second round. From the multiplex PCR reads, TCRdb called clonotypes with MiXCR, one entry per CDR3 protein. Of approximately 460,000 distinct CDR3 sequences listed, 13% to 15% were seen once; the top ten hold about a tenth.

The sequencing input was blood. The V call is TRBV20-1, the J call TRBJ1-2, with D possibly being TRBD1 (5 bases). The receptor was derived from a woman between 25 and 40 years old with Graves' ophthalmopathy. In nucleotides, the CDR3 is TGCAGTGCTAGGGAATTAGGAGGGGATCCCTCTGGCTACACCTTC. This codes for CSARELGGDPSGYTF.